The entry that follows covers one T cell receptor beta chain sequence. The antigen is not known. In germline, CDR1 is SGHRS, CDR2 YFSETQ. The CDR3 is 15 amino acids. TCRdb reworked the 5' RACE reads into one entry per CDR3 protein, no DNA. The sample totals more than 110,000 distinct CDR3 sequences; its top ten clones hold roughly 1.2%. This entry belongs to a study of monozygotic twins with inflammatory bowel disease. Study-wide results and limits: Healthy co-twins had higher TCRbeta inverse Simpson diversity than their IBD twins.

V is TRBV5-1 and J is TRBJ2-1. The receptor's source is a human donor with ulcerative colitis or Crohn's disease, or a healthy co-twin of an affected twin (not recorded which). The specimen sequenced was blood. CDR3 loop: CVSSFGSARGNEQFF.